The sequence of this T cell receptor (beta chain) was determined in a study of blood T cell repertoires in COVID-19. About the study: Italy, Spain and the United States were the sources of the convalescent and acute COVID-19 samples. PBMCs, B-cell-depleted T cells, or T cells were the source of the cDNA or gDNA that made up the material.

Per the original methods: Amplification from reference gene primers served as the basis for estimated nucleated cell counts. Clones were read by immunoSEQ multiplex PCR, and TCRdb kept only the in-frame ones, dropping some. V and J calls and clone size are copied from that table; D and trimming were computed from the DNA. The sample has roughly 67,000 clones; approximately 88% are singletons. The V and J ends lost 5 bases and 3 bases, in that order; junction bases with no gene match: 9. Per the germline V gene, CDR1 is LNHDA and CDR2 is SQIVND (reference sequence). The CDR3 extends over 15 amino acids.

This chain joins TRBV19 and TRBJ1-1; TRBD1 aligns across 7 bases. Material: peripheral blood. This receptor was taken from a man aged 50 to 60 with active COVID-19. The CDR3 here is CASSPRGRGYTEAFF. The DNA of the CDR3 is TGTGCCAGTAGTCCCCGAGGCAGGGGGTACACTGAAGCTTTCTTT.